A selection of T cell receptor beta chains follows, all from one sample in a study of shared clonotypes between healthy human individuals. TCRdb's table, derived via immunoSEQ multiplex PCR, lists solely in-frame clones and lacks some. The sample contains about 560,000 clones, around 78% of which appear only once. Sequencing was carried out using PBMCs. These receptors originate from a woman in her forties in good health. Some clones in this sample may be carry-over from other donors' samples. The CDR3 runs from the conserved cysteine through the conserved F or W. The D gene is left open where the match is weak. Expanded clones are given a class, and other clones once, few, many or no size at all.

16	TRBV9	TRBJ1-2	TRBD1	.	TGTGCCAGCAGCGGAAGAGGACAGGGGGCGAACTATGGCTACACCTTC	CASSGRGQGANYGYTF
14	TRBV7-2	TRBJ1-2	.	.	TGTGCCAGCAGCCTAGTATCGCAGTCCCAAGGCTACACCTTC	CASSLVSQSQGYTF
15	TRBV2	TRBJ2-3	.	once	TGTGCCAGCAGTCCGGGGCCCTCACCCCCAGATACGCAGTATTTT	CASSPGPSPPDTQYF
15	TRBV9	TRBJ1-4	TRBD1	.	TGTGCCAGCAGCGTAGGTGACAGGGGGAATGAAAAACTGTTTTTT	CASSVGDRGNEKLFF
17	TRBV4-2	TRBJ2-7	.	.	TGTGCCAGCAGCCAAGCTGGCGGGCCCACCTCCCCCAACGAGCAGTACTTC	CASSQAGGPTSPNEQYF
14	TRBV19	TRBJ1-1	TRBD1	.	TGTGCCAGTATCCGGGACAGGGTGAACACTGAAGCTTTCTTT	CASIRDRVNTEAFF
14	TRBV6-6	TRBJ1-1	TRBD1	.	TGTGCCAGCAGGGACAGGGGGGAGAACACTGAAGCTTTCTTT	CASRDRGENTEAFF
18	TRBV6-4	TRBJ1-1	.	once	TGTGCCAACCTACCCCCCCCGGGGGCAAAAATGGGAAACACTGAAGCTTTCTTT	CANLPPPGAKMGNTEAFF
17	TRBV18	TRBJ1-1	TRBD1	.	TGTGCCAGCTCACCACGTCTTCAGGGGGCGCTTGGCACTGAAGCTTTCTTT	CASSPRLQGALGTEAFF
14	TRBV2	TRBJ2-1	TRBD2	once	TGTGCCAGCAAAGGCCAGCGGGAGTTTGGTGAGCAGTTCTTC	CASKGQREFGEQFF
14	TRBV4-3	TRBJ2-1	.	once	TGCGCCAGCAGCCAAGATCGGGGATGGAAGGGGCAGTTCTTC	CASSQDRGWKGQFF
15	TRBV4-2	TRBJ1-1	TRBD1	.	TGTGCCAGCAGCCAAAACCCCAGGGGGGACACTGAAGCTTTCTTT	CASSQNPRGDTEAFF
14	TRBV30	TRBJ2-5	.	.	TGTGCCTGGAGTGTAGGGGGCGGGGACGAGACCCAGTACTTC	CAWSVGGGDETQYF
16	TRBV4-2	TRBJ2-7	TRBD2	.	TGTGCCAGCAGCCCGGGACTAGCGGGAGTTTGGTACGAGCAGTACTTC	CASSPGLAGVWYEQYF
17	TRBV23-1	TRBJ1-1	.	.	TGCGCCAGCAGTCAATCGGTTCGGGGGGCCAAGGACACTGAAGCTTTCTTT	CASSQSVRGAKDTEAFF
16	TRBV28	TRBJ1-4	TRBD1	.	TGTGCCAGCATCGGAGGGGGCGCGGGAGCCGGGGAAAAACTGTTTTTT	CASIGGGAGAGEKLFF
20	TRBV18	TRBJ1-2	.	.	TGTGCCAGCTCACCACCGGCAGGGATTCATATCTTTAAACTTAGCTATGGCTACACCTTC	CASSPPAGIHIFKLSYGYTF
15	TRBV2	TRBJ2-5	TRBD2	.	TGTGCCAGCAGTGATAGTAGCGGGAGGGTTGAGACCCAGTACTTC	CASSDSSGRVETQYF
12	TRBV30	TRBJ2-7	TRBD2	.	TGTGCCTGGAACGGGAGGGCAGGGGAGCAGTACTTC	CAWNGRAGEQYF
13	TRBV19	TRBJ1-1	TRBD1	.	TGTGCCAGTAAGACGACAGGGGCCACTGAAGCTTTCTTT	CASKTTGATEAFF
14	TRBV2	TRBJ1-5	TRBD1	.	TGTGCCAGCAGTGCCCAGACAGGGGTCCAGCCCCAGCATTTT	CASSAQTGVQPQHF
14	TRBV18	TRBJ2-3	.	.	TGTGCCAGCTCACGGGACGGTCACACAGATACGCAGTATTTT	CASSRDGHTDTQYF
12	TRBV11-2	TRBJ1-3	.	.	TGTGCCAGCAGTAATCAAGGAAACACCATATATTTT	CASSNQGNTIYF
14	TRBV21-1	TRBJ1-3	.	.	TGTGCCAGCGGGGGGGCCGAGCCTGGAAACACCATATATTTT	CASGGAEPGNTIYF
15	TRBV7-9	TRBJ2-7	TRBD2	many	TGTGCCAGCAGCCCCGGACTAGCGTACTCCTACGAGCAGTACTTC	CASSPGLAYSYEQYF
14	TRBV6-5	TRBJ1-6	.	.	TGTGCCAGCAGTTACCCAGGGACCAATTCACCCCTCCACTTT	CASSYPGTNSPLHF
13	TRBV29-1	TRBJ1-1	TRBD1	.	TGCAGCGTTATGGGGAACAGGGGGACTGAAGCTTTCTTT	CSVMGNRGTEAFF
17	TRBV4-2	TRBJ2-3	TRBD2	once	TGTGCCAGCAGCCAACAGTCTAGCGGTCATAGCACAGATACGCAGTATTTT	CASSQQSSGHSTDTQYF
13	TRBV7-9	TRBJ1-1	.	.	TGTGCCAGCAGCCTAGACCTCCACACTGAAGCTTTCTTT	CASSLDLHTEAFF
14	TRBV18	TRBJ1-1	.	.	TGTGCCAGCTCACCAAAGGGGGGGGACACTGAAGCTTTCTTT	CASSPKGGDTEAFF
14	TRBV5-4	TRBJ2-7	.	once	TGTGCCAGCAGCTATTTTGGTGGAGGGCCCGAGCAGTACTTC	CASSYFGGGPEQYF
16	TRBV27	TRBJ2-2	TRBD2	.	TGTGCCAGCAGTCTCCTCTGGCGGGAGAGCACCGGGGAGCTGTTTTTT	CASSLLWRESTGELFF
14	TRBV7-9	TRBJ1-5	TRBD1	.	TGTGCCAGCAGCCCACCGGGACAGGGTCAGCCCCAGCATTTT	CASSPPGQGQPQHF
14	TRBV11-1	TRBJ2-3	.	once	TGTGCCAGCAGCGAGTACCGTGGGGGAAATACGCAGTATTTT	CASSEYRGGNTQYF
16	TRBV12-2	TRBJ2-1	.	.	TGTGCAAGTCGCGCCCGACAGGTTCCAGGGGACAATGAGCAGTTCTTC	CASRARQVPGDNEQFF
14	TRBV6-1	TRBJ1-2	.	.	TGTGCCAGCAGATGGGGGGAAGCTAACTATGGCTACACCTTC	CASRWGEANYGYTF
14	TRBV9	TRBJ2-2	TRBD1	.	TGTGCCAGCAGCGAGGGACAGGGGCCCGGGGAGCTGTTTTTT	CASSEGQGPGELFF
13	TRBV7-9	TRBJ2-5	TRBD2	.	TGTGCCAGCAGCTTAGGGGGGGGAGAGACCCAGTACTTC	CASSLGGGETQYF
15	TRBV27	TRBJ2-7	TRBD1	.	TGTGCCAGCAGTTTAGGGGACAGGGGTAGATACGAGCAGTACTTC	CASSLGDRGRYEQYF
14	TRBV28	TRBJ1-4	TRBD1	.	TGTGCCAGCAGTTCCACAGGGGTTTGGGAAAAACTGTTTTTT	CASSSTGVWEKLFF
13	TRBV28	TRBJ1-5	.	once	TGTGCCAGCAGACCAGTTAGCAATCAGCCCCAGCATTTT	CASRPVSNQPQHF
17	TRBV28	TRBJ2-3	TRBD2	.	TGTGCCAGCAGTTTCCTGGGACTAGCGGGAGATTCAGATACGCAGTATTTT	CASSFLGLAGDSDTQYF
18	TRBV2	TRBJ2-7	TRBD1	.	TGTGCCAGCAGTTCCCTTTTCCCAGGACAGGGGGTATACTACGAGCAGTACTTC	CASSSLFPGQGVYYEQYF
15	TRBV27	TRBJ2-5	TRBD1	.	TGTGCCAGCAGTTTGATGGGACAGGGTAGAGAGACCCAGTACTTC	CASSLMGQGRETQYF
14	TRBV19	TRBJ1-5	.	.	TGTGCCACCCGAGGGGCCGGGAGCAATCAGCCCCAGCATTTT	CATRGAGSNQPQHF
17	TRBV6-4	TRBJ2-3	TRBD1	few	TGTGCCAGCAGCCTGAGGGGTGGGACAGGCATCACAGATACGCAGTATTTT	CASSLRGGTGITDTQYF
12	TRBV5-6	TRBJ2-1	.	.	TGTGCCAGCAGCTCCCTGTCGGGTGAGCAGTTCTTC	CASSSLSGEQFF
13	TRBV6-4	TRBJ1-1	.	.	TGTGCCAGCAGTGTGGAGGGGTGGACCGAAGCTTTCTTT	CASSVEGWTEAFF
14	TRBV5-1	TRBJ1-1	.	.	TGCGCCAGCAGCTTGGGCCGGTCGAACACTGAAGCTTTCTTT	CASSLGRSNTEAFF
17	TRBV25-1	TRBJ2-7	TRBD2	.	TGTGCCAGCAGTGAAGCCACTACTAGCGGTGGGTACGGCGAGCAGTACTTC	CASSEATTSGGYGEQYF